The 2 T cell receptor beta chains in this list originate from one sample, sequenced in a study of shared clonotypes between healthy human individuals. The data were produced by immunoSEQ multiplex PCR, yet TCRdb's version contains in-frame clones alone and is incomplete. The sample shows approximately 2,000,000 clones, 92% of them seen only once. The sample comprised naive CD4+ T cells from PBMCs. Subset indicated: CD45RA+ positively selected. The receptor source for this set is a young man in good health. Some clones in this sample may be carry-over from other donors' samples.

This chain uses TRBV18 with TRBJ1-5, with a weak D call TRBD1 (5 bases). The CDR3 length is 15 residues. V was trimmed by 5 bases and J by 0 bases, leaving 11 bases between them. CDR1 and CDR2 (germline): KGHSH, LQKENI. In DNA, the CDR3 is TGTGCCAGCTCAACGACAGCTCTTAGCAATCAGCCCCAGCATTTT. As protein: CASSTTALSNQPQHF.

The chain carries TRBV25-1 and TRBJ2-5; TRBD2 matches 13 bases. Losses at the gene ends were 1 base for V and 5 bases for J; bases not matched to a gene: 4. CDR3 length equals 16 residues. Germline V gene lookup returns CDR1 MGHDK and CDR2 SYGVNS. The CDR3 protein is CASSELGLAGRETQYF. The CDR3 nucleotides read TGTGCCAGCAGTGAATTGGGACTAGCGGGAAGGGAGACCCAGTACTTC.